This T cell receptor beta chain was documented in a study of blood T cells in healthy people across ages. Then a second PCR, running roughly 7 to 11 cycles, was carried out with a sample-barcoded 5' primer and a J-beta primer mix. TCRdb reanalysed the 5' RACE reads using MiXCR and keeps one entry per CDR3 protein. The sample comprises around 870,000 distinct CDR3 sequences, 25% to 35% of which are singletons, and 15% to 20% rests with the top ten. This CDR3 region has 16 residues. Germline V gene sequence: CDR1 SGHTA, CDR2 FQGNSA. Sequencing used blood. The J gene is TRBJ2-4, the V gene TRBV7-2; perhaps TRBD1 as D (6 bases). The DNA end lines up better with TRBJ2-5; the J call may be wrong. The TCR comes from a woman of 80 years or more in good health. This CDR3 is CASSTQGWGLRETQYF. The CDR3 nucleotides are TGTGCCAGCAGTACCCAAGGTTGGGGGCTTAGGGAGACCCAGTACTTC.